This T cell receptor beta chain originates from a study of T cells in localized non-small cell lung cancer. Trimming cost V 4 bases and J 7 bases; bases outside gene matches: 12. This CDR3 region has 16 residues. From germline, CDR1 is SGHDN and CDR2 FVKESK. Study outcomes and limitations: Because researchers sequenced only one region of the tumor, heterogeneity is still possible.

Concerning this clone: Antigen unknown.

Data came from immunoSEQ multiplex PCR; TCRdb stores just in-frame clones and leaves some out. This table has approximately 20,000 clones, 75% to 85% appearing once. The receptor was derived from a man aged 40-75 years with stage I lung adenocarcinoma. The sample here was peripheral blood, taken before any cancer treatment. The V call is TRBV14, the J call TRBJ2-1; 8 bases align to TRBD2. The CDR3 loop is CASSPLPGLDRNEQFF. The CDR3 DNA reads as TGTGCCAGCAGCCCACTCCCGGGACTAGATAGGAATGAGCAGTTCTTC.